This record covers a single TCR beta chain. Its antigen remains unknown. It was with 60 Vbeta and 13 Jbeta primers that the PCR ran. Libraries were prepared by immunoSEQ multiplex PCR; TCRdb keeps only in-frame clonotypes and omits some of them. Altogether roughly 180,000 clones are present, approximately 84% being singletons, with the ten largest covering around 1.4%. These data are taken from a study of cytomegalovirus exposure and HLA in healthy donors. Study-level findings and limits: Reports indicate that TCR beta sequences accurately predicted the HLA-A and HLA-B alleles of most subjects. Association of a missense DCLRE1C variant with TCR beta V- and J-gene trimming was reported in a later analysis. Association with HLA alleles at 0.05 false discovery rate was found for some 18,000 TCR beta sequences in a later analysis.

This TCR was sampled from a girl aged 10 to 17 in good health and CMV-seropositive. The sample comprised PBMCs.

The CDR3 bases are TGTGCCAGCAGCATAGACGGGAGGGCGTTCTACGAGCAGTACTTC. Its translation: CASSIDGRAFYEQYF. This chain joins TRBV9 and TRBJ2-7; 8 bases map to TRBD2. CDR1 is SGDLS and CDR2 is YYNGEE in the germline V gene. The V and J ends lost 4 bases and 3 bases, in that order; junction bases with no gene match: 9. The CDR3 loop spans 15 amino acids.